This TCR beta chain is from a study of identical twins (dated by TCRdb to 2015 to 2016). The study in broad terms: To test whether fetal clonotypes persist, the study used deep sequencing on TCR alpha and beta repertoires from monozygotic twins, unrelated adults of various ages, and cord blood. Replicate twin experiments were performed at different times using different library preparation protocols to rule out contamination.

Every donor was a healthy Caucasian. The study also sequenced three unrelated non-twin adults: a male aged 18 to 30, a male aged 50 to 60 and a female aged 50 to 60. Miltenyi CD45RO+ enrichment and human naive T-cell isolation kits were used to isolate memory (CD45RO+) and naive T cells from PBMC. This clonotype was seen more than once but under ten times. Its antigen remains unidentified. There are no base qualities to consult, and no much larger clone falls within one base. The CDR1 and CDR2 encoded by the germline V gene are MDHEN and SYDVKM. Including cysteine and phenylalanine, the CDR3 has 14 amino acids. Kept here is only the CDR3 DNA, which spans 42 bases and is read in frame from base 1. V lost 6 bases and J lost 2 bases, and the count of bases not matched to a germline gene is 3. Library method: 5' RACE. This sample was sequenced with an Illumina HiSeq 2000. Template switching introduced a universal primer binding site; the final cDNA contained a unique molecular identifier, enabling accurate counting of TCR cDNA molecules. Specific primers in the conserved constant-segment region were used to synthesize first-strand cDNA for TCR alpha and beta chains. Each cDNA library was double barcoded, with a SMART-Mk sample barcode plus Illumina barcodes, to control for contamination. Two successive PCR steps introduced TruSeq adapter sequences along with Illumina sample barcodes. TCR alpha and beta cDNA libraries were sequenced on the Illumina HiSeq platform with custom primers. Turning to the authors' computational methods: Raw reads were processed with MiGEC to extract unique molecular identifiers, and MiXCR was used to determine CDR3 positions. Recombination models were inferred per individual with the repgenHMM and IGoR tools using an EM algorithm. Shared clonotype analysis was performed with the tcR package in R, normalizing sharing by the product of cloneset sizes. To study raw recombination without the effects of thymic and clonal selection, out-of-frame nonproductive sequences were analyzed. The public reads were run again by TCRdb, first through fastp at Q25 and then through MiXCR, and only productive beta chains were kept. Duplicate CDR3 protein sequences are folded into a single record with the most common DNA and genes. The V and J calls and clone size come from TCRdb's table, not from the authors' own analysis. This sample lists a few hundred thousand distinct CDR3 sequences; around a sixth were detected once. The ten most abundant clones make up 9% to 15% of the sample.

What the authors observed across the whole study: Excess twin sharing in beta out-of-frame sequences was weaker because fewer shared sequences lowered the signal-to-noise ratio. Compared with coincidental sharing between unrelated individuals, out-of-frame TCR alpha sequences shared between twins had an excess of sequences with low generation probability. Zero-insertion analyses could be partly confounded by invariant T cells such as MAIT and iNKT, though diverse VJ usage argued against such confounding for most clonotypes. In monozygotic twins, recombination models systematically underestimated out-of-frame TCR alpha sharing, but the models matched the sharing seen between unrelated individuals. Fewer insertions were carried by abundant cord blood beta clonotypes, a similar but weaker trend appeared in young adult naive repertoires, and no such trend appeared in memory repertoires. Because the same donors could not be followed over many years, the conclusions relied on cross-sectional statistical analysis.

The TCR originated in a man aged 50 to 59 in good health. Sequencing input: naive T cells sorted from blood. The cell subset or site label on this specimen signifies: cells isolated with a human naive T-cell isolation kit. The chain is encoded by TRBV28 joined to TRBJ1-4, and TRBD1 aligns with 7 junction nucleotides. The DNA is as follows: TGTGCCAGCAGAGGGACAGCTACTAATGAAAAACTGTTTTTT. Translated, it gives CASRGTATNEKLFF. Reference TRBV28 and TRBJ1-4 proteins supply the regions before and after the CDR3; the full variable domain is: DVKVTQSSRYLVKRTGEKVFLECVQDMDHENMFWYRQDPGLGLRLIYFSYDVKMKEKGDIPEGYSVSREKKERFSLILESASTNQTSMYLCASRGTATNEKLFFGSGTQLSVL.